These T cell receptor beta chains were read from a single sample in a study of yellow fever vaccine responses in identical twins. TCRdb reprocessed the RT-PCR reads with MiXCR, giving one entry per CDR3 protein. Seen here are under 25,000 distinct CDR3 sequences, roughly 78% observed once, and the top ten hold 2% to 2.5%. This sample comprised T cells from blood (PBMCs), unsorted or a sorted subset (not recorded which), obtained before or after yellow fever vaccination (not recorded which). The source of these receptors is a woman aged 18-35 years who received the yellow fever vaccine. Each CDR3 is given with its conserved first and last residue. The D gene is left open where the match is weak.

cdr3_aa	d_call	v_call
CASRGVGRRNTDTQYF	-	TRBV5-6
CSATPTEDYEQYF	-	TRBV20-1
CASSGGVIYGYTF	-	TRBV5-8
CASSLTRTATDTQYF	-	TRBV7-3
CSVALTDTQYF	-	TRBV29-1
CASSQDPSPSSYEQYF	-	TRBV14
CASSLGGRQETQYF	-	TRBV28
CASSPGPYSGNTIYF	-	TRBV18
CSVVSPGGLGYEQYF	-	TRBV29-1
CASSLGGNTIYF	-	TRBV12-3/TRBV12-4
CATSRDIGPSTDTQYF	-	TRBV15
CASEGQGQETQYF	TRBD1	TRBV2
CASGGDRDYEQYF	TRBD1	TRBV9
CSVRNHEQFF	-	TRBV29-1
CARRDRTSETQYF	TRBD1	TRBV2
CASSPAWDSNQPQHF	-	TRBV7-9
CASSSSGRAYEQYF	TRBD2	TRBV10-1
CASSFSGTGFRDEKLFF	TRBD1	TRBV11-3
CASRLDQETQYF	-	TRBV13
CASSLSDTQYF	-	TRBV11-3
CSVGQGNQPQHF	TRBD1	TRBV29-1
CASSQVEMSGRANEQYF	TRBD2	TRBV4-1
CATGYGTGRYNEQFF	TRBD1	TRBV24-1
CASSPTGAGQPQHF	TRBD1	TRBV12-3/TRBV12-4
CAISEFSGEDTQYF	TRBD2	TRBV10-3
CASIPEGGYHTEAFF	-	TRBV6-1
CASSRTGATNEKLFF	TRBD1	TRBV12-3/TRBV12-4
CAISEDHRDLGPYEQYF	-	TRBV10-3
CASSPSRTGGYNEQFF	TRBD1	TRBV11-2
CSARLGLTNYGYTF	-	TRBV20-1
CASSRHGSGSSYNEQFF	TRBD2	TRBV5-1
CSARDNLNTEAFF	-	TRBV20-1
CASSETMPNTEAFF	-	TRBV13
CSVSTAEYGYTF	-	TRBV29-1
CASGRVVLVGTSGRDEQFF	TRBD2	TRBV11-2
CASSLEGPRGGELFF	-	TRBV11-3
CASSQGREGNQPQHF	-	TRBV4-2
CASSEGWWQGAPAFF	TRBD1	TRBV10-1
CASSLVPGLAYNEQFF	TRBD2	TRBV3-1